This T cell receptor (beta chain) was sequenced for a study of blood T cell repertoires in COVID-19. Across the whole study: From the United States, Italy and Spain came samples of acute and convalescent COVID-19. T cells, B-cell-depleted T cells, or PBMCs provided the cDNA or gDNA that served as material.

Per the original data handling: Nucleated cell number was recorded as an estimate derived from reference gene primer amplification. Using immunoSEQ multiplex PCR, the repertoire was profiled, and TCRdb retains in-frame clones only, with some absent. That table gives V, J and clone size, and the DNA gave D and trimming. The top ten hold roughly 3% of the sample, which has about 250,000 clones, 70% to 90% seen once. The TCR was taken from a man between 18 and 35 years old with active or convalescent COVID-19. The sequenced sample consisted of peripheral blood.

Here the CDR3 reads CASSPADKNTEAFF. The CDR3 DNA reads as TGTGCCAGCAGCCCAGCGGATAAAAACACTGAAGCTTTCTTT. The V call is TRBV7-9, the J call TRBJ1-1; no definite D call. The CDR3 consists of 14 residues. Per the germline V gene, CDR1 is SEHNR and CDR2 is FQNEAQ (reference sequence). With 5 bases removed from V and 2 bases from J, the gap between germline ends came to 12 bases.